This T cell receptor (beta chain) was obtained from a study of T and B cells in COVID-19 patients. The wider study: Of 20 active-infection patients, 12 were critically ill with mechanical ventilation or extracorporeal membrane oxygenation.

TRB rearrangements were amplified by multiplex PCR with BIOMED2 TRB-A/B primers. TCRdb fed the multiplex PCR reads into MiXCR, producing one record per CDR3 protein. The sample contains about 27,000 distinct CDR3 sequences, 30% to 35% of which appear only once. V lost 0 bases, J lost 0 bases, and 11 bases lay in between. Germline V gives CDR1 SGHDT, CDR2 YYEEEE. The length of the CDR3 is 16 residues. Findings and caveats of the study: Patients with COVID-19 reportedly showed strongly skewed T cell receptor beta variable and joining gene usage.

In its sample, this clonotype was seen a few times. The antigen is undetermined. TRB was amplified from about 240-490 ng of blood genomic DNA. This TCR was sampled from a human donor who had recovered from COVID-19. This chain uses TRBV5-6 with TRBJ2-3, with D uncertain. The sequenced sample was blood. The CDR3 loop is CASSLGLRSSTDTQYF. The CDR3 DNA is TGTGCCAGCAGCTTGGGCCTCCGATCTAGCACAGATACGCAGTATTTT.